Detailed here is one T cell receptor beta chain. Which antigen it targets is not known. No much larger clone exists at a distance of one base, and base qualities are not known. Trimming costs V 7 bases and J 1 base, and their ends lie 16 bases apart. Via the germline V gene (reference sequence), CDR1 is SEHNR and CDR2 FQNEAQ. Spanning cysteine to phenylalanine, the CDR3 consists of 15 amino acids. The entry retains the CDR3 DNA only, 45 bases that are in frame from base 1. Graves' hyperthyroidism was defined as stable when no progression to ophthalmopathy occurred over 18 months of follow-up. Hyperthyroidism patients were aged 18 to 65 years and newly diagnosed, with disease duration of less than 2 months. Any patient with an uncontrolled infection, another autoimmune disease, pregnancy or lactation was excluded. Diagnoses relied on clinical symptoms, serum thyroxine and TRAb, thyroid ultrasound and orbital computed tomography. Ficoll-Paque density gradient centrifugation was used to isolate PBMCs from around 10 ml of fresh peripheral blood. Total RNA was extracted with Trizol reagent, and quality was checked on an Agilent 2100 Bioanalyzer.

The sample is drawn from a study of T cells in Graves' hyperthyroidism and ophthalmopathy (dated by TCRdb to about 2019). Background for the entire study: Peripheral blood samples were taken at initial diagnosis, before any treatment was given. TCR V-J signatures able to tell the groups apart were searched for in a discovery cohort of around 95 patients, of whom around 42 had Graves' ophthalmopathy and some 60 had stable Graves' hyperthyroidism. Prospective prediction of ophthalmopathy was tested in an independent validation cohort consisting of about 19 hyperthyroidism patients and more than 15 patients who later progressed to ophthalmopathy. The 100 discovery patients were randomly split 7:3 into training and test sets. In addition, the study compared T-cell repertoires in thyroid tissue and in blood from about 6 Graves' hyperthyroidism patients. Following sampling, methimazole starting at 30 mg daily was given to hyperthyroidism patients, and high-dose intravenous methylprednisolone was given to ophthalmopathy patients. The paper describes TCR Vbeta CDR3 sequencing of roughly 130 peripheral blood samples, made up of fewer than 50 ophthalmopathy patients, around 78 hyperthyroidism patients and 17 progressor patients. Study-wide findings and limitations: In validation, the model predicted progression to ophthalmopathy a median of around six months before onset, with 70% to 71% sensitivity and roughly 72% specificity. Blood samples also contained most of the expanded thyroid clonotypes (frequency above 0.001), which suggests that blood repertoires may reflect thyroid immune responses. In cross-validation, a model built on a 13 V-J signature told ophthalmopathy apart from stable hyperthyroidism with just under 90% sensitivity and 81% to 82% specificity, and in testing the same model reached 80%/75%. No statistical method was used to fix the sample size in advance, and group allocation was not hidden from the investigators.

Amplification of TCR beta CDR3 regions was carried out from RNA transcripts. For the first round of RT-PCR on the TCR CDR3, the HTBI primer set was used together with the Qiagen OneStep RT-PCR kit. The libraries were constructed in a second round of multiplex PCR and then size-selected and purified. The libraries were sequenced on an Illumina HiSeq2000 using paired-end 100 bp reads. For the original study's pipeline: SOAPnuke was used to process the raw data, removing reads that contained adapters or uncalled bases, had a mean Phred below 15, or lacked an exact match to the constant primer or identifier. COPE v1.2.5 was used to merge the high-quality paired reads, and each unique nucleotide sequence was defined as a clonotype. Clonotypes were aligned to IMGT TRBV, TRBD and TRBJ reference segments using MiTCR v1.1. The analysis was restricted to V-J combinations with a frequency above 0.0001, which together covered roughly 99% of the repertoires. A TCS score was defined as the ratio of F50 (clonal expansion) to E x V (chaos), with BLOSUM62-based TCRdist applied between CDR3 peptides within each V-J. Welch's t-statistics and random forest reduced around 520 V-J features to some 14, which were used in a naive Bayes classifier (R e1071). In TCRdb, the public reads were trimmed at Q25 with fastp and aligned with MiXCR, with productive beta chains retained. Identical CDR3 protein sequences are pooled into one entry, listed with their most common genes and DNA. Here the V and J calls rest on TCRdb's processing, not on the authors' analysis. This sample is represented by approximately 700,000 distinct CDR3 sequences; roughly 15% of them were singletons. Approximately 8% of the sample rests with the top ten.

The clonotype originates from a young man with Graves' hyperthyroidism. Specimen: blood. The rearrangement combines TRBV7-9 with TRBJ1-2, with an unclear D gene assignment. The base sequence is TGTGCCAGCACCGCCGTAGTAAAGGTTAACTATGGCTACACCTTC. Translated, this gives CASTAVVKVNYGYTF.